This T cell receptor (beta chain) was recovered during a study of T cells in localized non-small cell lung cancer. Clones were read by immunoSEQ multiplex PCR, and TCRdb kept only the in-frame ones, dropping some. The sample contains more than 15,000 clones, over 70% of which appear only once. The germline V and J ends were trimmed by 1 base and 0 bases, with 13 bases remaining between them. The CDR3 is 16 amino acids. Germline lookup yields CDR1 SGHVS and CDR2 FNYEAQ. The sequencing here drew on peripheral blood, taken before any cancer treatment. This receptor was identified in a male donor at least 60 years old with stage III lung adenocarcinoma. The chain has TRBV7-6 and TRBJ2-7; D is possibly TRBD1 (6 bases). Here the CDR3 DNA reads TGTGCCAGCAGCTTAGGTGGGGGCCGAATCTCCTACGAGCAGTACTTC. This encodes CASSLGGGRISYEQYF.